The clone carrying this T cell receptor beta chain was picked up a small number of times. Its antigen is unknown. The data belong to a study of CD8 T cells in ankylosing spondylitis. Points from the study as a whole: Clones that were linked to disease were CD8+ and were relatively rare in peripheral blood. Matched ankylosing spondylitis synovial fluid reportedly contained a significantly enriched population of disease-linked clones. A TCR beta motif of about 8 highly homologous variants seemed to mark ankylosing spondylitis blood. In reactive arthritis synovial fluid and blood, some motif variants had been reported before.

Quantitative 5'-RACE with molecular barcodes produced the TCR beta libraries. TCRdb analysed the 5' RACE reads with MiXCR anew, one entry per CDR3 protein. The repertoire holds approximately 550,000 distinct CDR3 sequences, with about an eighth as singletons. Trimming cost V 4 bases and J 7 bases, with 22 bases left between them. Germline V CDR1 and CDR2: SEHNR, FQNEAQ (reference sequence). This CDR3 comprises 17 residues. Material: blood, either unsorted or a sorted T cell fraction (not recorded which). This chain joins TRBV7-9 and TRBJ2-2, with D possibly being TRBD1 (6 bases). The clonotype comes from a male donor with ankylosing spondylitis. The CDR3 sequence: CASSSTALDSLGGELFF. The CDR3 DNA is TGTGCCAGCAGCTCTACCGCCTTGGACAGCCTGGGCGGGGAGCTGTTTTTT.